This record concerns one T cell receptor (beta chain) sequence. Antigen: not known. The source of the sample is a study of T cell responses to AZD1222 COVID-19 vaccine. TCRdb's copy holds only in-frame clones and misses some; the assay was immunoSEQ multiplex PCR. Here the sample spans tens of thousands of clones, 88% being singletons. Study observations and caveats: The study found Spike-specific TCR breadth and depth rose after two AZD1222 doses. The span of vaccine-associated CD4 TCRs extended across spike, with dominance at 160-218 and 743-854. Repertoires were obtained solely post-peak T cell response. The number of AZD1222 recipients seropositive at baseline was only 5 to 7.

Germline CDR1 reads LNHDA; CDR2 reads SQIVND (reference sequence). The CDR3 sequence is 15 residues long. With 6 bases removed from V and 1 base from J, the gap between germline ends came to 12 bases. The J gene is TRBJ2-2, the V gene TRBV19; the D gene is possibly TRBD2 (6 bases). The specimen was peripheral blood, collected 28 days after the second AZD1222 dose. This TCR was sampled from an adult who received the AZD1222 COVID-19 vaccine. CDR3 sequence reads: CASRGGTGNTGELFF. CDR3 nucleotides: TGTGCCAGTAGGGGCGGGACGGGGAACACCGGGGAGCTGTTTTTT. The variable domain in full, with the rest retrieved from reference TRBV19 and TRBJ2-2, is DGGITQSPKYLFRKEGQNVTLSCEQNLNHDAMYWYRQDPGQGLRLIYYSQIVNDFQKGDIAEGYSVSREKKESFPLTVTSAQKNPTAFYLCASRGGTGNTGELFFGEGSRLTVL.